Listed below are T cell receptor beta chains from one sample, sequenced in a study of blood T cell repertoires in COVID-19. Sequenced by immunoSEQ multiplex PCR; TCRdb stores in-frame clones only, minus some. The data contain some 170,000 clones, roughly 88% of them singletons. Source material: PBMCs or T cells enriched from blood (not recorded which). These receptor sequences come from a man aged 45-65 years who had recovered from COVID-19. Each CDR3 is given with its conserved first and last residue. The D gene is left open where the match is weak. Clone size is not always given. Where it is, it says once, few, many or a class for expanded clones.

clone_size	cdr3_length	v_call	d_call	j_call	cdr3_nt	cdr3_aa
NA	14	TRBV18	NA	TRBJ1-6	TGTGCCAGCTCAACCGGGGGGGCGAATTCACCCCTCCACTTT	CASSTGGANSPLHF
NA	14	TRBV5-1	NA	TRBJ1-1	TGCGCCAGCAGCTCACGGACTTATAACACTGAAGCTTTCTTT	CASSSRTYNTEAFF
NA	17	TRBV6-6	TRBD2	TRBJ2-7	TGTGCCAGCAGTCCTCAGAGGACTAGCGGTAGTTCCTACGAGCAGTACTTC	CASSPQRTSGSSYEQYF
NA	15	TRBV5-4	NA	TRBJ1-2	TGTGCCAGCAGCTTGCAGATTCCTGCTAACTATGGCTACACCTTC	CASSLQIPANYGYTF
NA	21	TRBV19	TRBD1	TRBJ2-6	TGTGCCAGTAGTATTAGCCCTACAATACAGGGGGCGGGGTCTGGGGCCAACGTCCTGACTTTC	CASSISPTIQGAGSGANVLTF
NA	13	TRBV12-3/TRBV12-4	TRBD2	TRBJ2-2	TGTGCCAGCGGGGCTAGCGGGGGGGCCTGGCTGTTTTTT	CASGASGGAWLFF
few	18	TRBV27	TRBD1	TRBJ2-1	TGTGCCAGCAGTTTATCGGGGAGAGGACAGGGGTGGCGAGGTGAGCAGTTCTTC	CASSLSGRGQGWRGEQFF
NA	13	TRBV7-9	NA	TRBJ1-5	TGTGCCAGCAGCTTAGGGCTGAATCAGCCCCAGCATTTT	CASSLGLNQPQHF
NA	12	TRBV29-1	NA	TRBJ2-3	TGCAGCGTAACCACGGGGGCAGATACGCAGTATTTT	CSVTTGADTQYF
NA	17	TRBV12-5	TRBD1	TRBJ1-1	TGTGCTAGTGGTTTGGGAGGACAGGGCAAAATGAACACTGAAGCTTTCTTT	CASGLGGQGKMNTEAFF
NA	14	TRBV27	NA	TRBJ2-1	TGTGCCAGCAGACAGGCCACACGATACAATGAGCAGTTCTTC	CASRQATRYNEQFF
NA	12	TRBV20-1	NA	TRBJ2-4	TGCAGTGCTAGTTTTGTCCCCGGGGTTCAGTACTTC	CSASFVPGVQYF
NA	16	TRBV18	TRBD1	TRBJ1-1	TGTGCCAGCTCACCAAGTAACAGGGGGAGGGACACTGAAGCTTTCTTT	CASSPSNRGRDTEAFF
NA	15	TRBV7-2	NA	TRBJ2-3	TGTGCCAGCAGCCTACAGGGATCGGGGGGAGATACGCAGTATTTT	CASSLQGSGGDTQYF
NA	14	TRBV4-1	TRBD1	TRBJ2-1	TGCGCCAGCAGCCCACGGACAGGGTCCAATGAGCAGTTCTTC	CASSPRTGSNEQFF
NA	17	TRBV3-1/TRBV3-2	NA	TRBJ1-1	TGTGCCAGCAGCCAAGATCGGGGGAGGGAAGGGATCGCTGAAGCTTTCTTT	CASSQDRGREGIAEAFF
NA	13	TRBV5-6	NA	TRBJ2-5	TGTGCCAGCAGCTTGGGGCGGCGGGAGACCCAGTACTTC	CASSLGRRETQYF
NA	15	TRBV5-1	TRBD2	TRBJ2-3	TGCGCCAGCAGCTTGGATCCTAGCGGGGGGGATACGCAGTATTTT	CASSLDPSGGDTQYF
once	13	TRBV11-3	NA	TRBJ2-1	TGTGCCAGCAGCTTAAACCAGGTCAATGAGCAGTTCTTC	CASSLNQVNEQFF
NA	13	TRBV6-5	TRBD1	TRBJ1-1	TGTGCCAGCAGTACCAGGGGGGCGGCTGAAGCTTTCTTT	CASSTRGAAEAFF
NA	14	TRBV2	NA	TRBJ2-5	TGTGCCAGCAGTAGACGGGAAGCTCAAGAGACCCAGTACTTC	CASSRREAQETQYF
NA	16	TRBV6-4	TRBD2	TRBJ2-3	TGTGCCAGCAGTGATCGGGGGGGCGTTCGTCCAGATACGCAGTATTTT	CASSDRGGVRPDTQYF
NA	15	TRBV7-2	TRBD2	TRBJ2-7	TGTGCCAGCAGCTTTAGAGCGGGGGGGCAGTACGAGCAGTACTTC	CASSFRAGGQYEQYF
NA	14	TRBV6-5	NA	TRBJ2-5	TGTGCCAGCAGAAGAGGACAGATAGGAGAGACCCAGTACTTC	CASRRGQIGETQYF
once	13	TRBV11-3	NA	TRBJ1-4	TGTGCCAGCAGCCGCGGGAGGGATGAAAAACTGTTTTTT	CASSRGRDEKLFF